Presented here are 2 T cell receptor beta chains from one specimen sequenced in a study of CD4 T cells in relation to SARS-CoV-2 and coronaviruses. These receptors lack a known antigen. Sequencing was performed with immunoSEQ multiplex PCR; in TCRdb, only in-frame clones are kept and a portion is missing. This table has about 21,000 clones, roughly 66% appearing once. The unexposed donors gave CD4+ T cells in about 2010-2019, prior to COVID-19. After about 11 days of culture, CD4+ T cells were isolated. The sequenced sample consisted of CD4+ T cells from PBMCs, cultured in vitro. The receptors stem from a human donor in good health.

This clone was counted once. The chain is built from TRBV5-1 and TRBJ2-3, with 7 bases that match TRBD2. Trimming took 4 bases from V and 4 from J; bases not matched to a gene: 12. This CDR3 contains 16 residues. Germline CDR1 reads SGHRS; CDR2 reads YFSETQ. This chain's CDR3 is CASSGRTSSIADTQYF. The DNA of the CDR3 is TGCGCCAGCAGCGGTAGGACTAGTAGTATAGCAGATACGCAGTATTTT.

The J gene is TRBJ2-5, the V gene TRBV27; 9 bases fit TRBD1. V lost 6 bases to trimming and J lost 2 bases; unmatched junction nucleotides: 7. The length of the CDR3 is 15 residues. CDR1 and CDR2 (germline): MNHEY, SMNVEV (reference sequence). CDR3 in amino acids: CASSLGTGFQETQYF. CDR3 coding DNA: TGTGCCAGCAGCCTCGGGACAGGGTTTCAAGAGACCCAGTACTTC.